A selection of T cell receptor beta chains follows, all from one sample in a study of cytomegalovirus exposure and HLA in healthy donors. The data were produced by immunoSEQ multiplex PCR, yet TCRdb's version contains in-frame clones alone and is incomplete. The sample shows 90,000 to 150,000 clones, over 65% of them seen only once. The sample consisted of PBMCs. The receptors derive from a female donor in good health and CMV-seronegative. The CDR3 runs from the conserved cysteine through the conserved F or W. The order of the fields is D gene, J gene, V gene, clone size, CDR3 DNA, CDR3 protein. The D gene is left open where the match is weak. The size of a clone is reported for some rows only, either as once, few or many, or as a class for expanded clones.

>TRBD1|TRBJ1-2|TRBV30|-
TGTGCCTGGCAAACAGGGGGCGGCCATGGCTACACCTTC
CAWQTGGGHGYTF
>-|TRBJ2-3|TRBV6-6|-
TGTGCCAGCAGGGGCATAGCGATCACAGATACGCAGTATTTT
CASRGIAITDTQYF
>TRBD2|TRBJ2-1|TRBV5-1|-
TGCGCCAGCAGCTCAGCGGGGACTATGAACAATGAGCAGTTCTTC
CASSSAGTMNNEQFF
>-|TRBJ1-2|TRBV7-9|once
TGTGCCAGCAGCTTAGTCGTCAACTATGGCTACACCTTC
CASSLVVNYGYTF
>-|TRBJ2-1|TRBV6-1|few
TGTGCCAGCTGTGTTGAGGTACACAATGAGCAGTTCTTC
CASCVEVHNEQFF
>-|TRBJ2-5|TRBV7-3|-
TGTGCCAGCAGCTTAAGGACCGGGAGTTCCCAAGAGACCCAGTACTTC
CASSLRTGSSQETQYF
>-|TRBJ2-2|TRBV7-6|-
TGTGCCAGCAGCTTTAACTGGGGGGCCGGGGAGCTGTTTTTT
CASSFNWGAGELFF
>-|TRBJ1-3|TRBV7-8|-
TGTGCCAGCAGCCCGTACCAGAGACAGGCTGGAAACACCATATATTTT
CASSPYQRQAGNTIYF
>-|TRBJ2-3|TRBV11-2|once
TGTGCCAGCAGCAGGTCTCGGGGTGTAGATACGCAGTATTTT
CASSRSRGVDTQYF
>TRBD1|TRBJ2-5|TRBV29-1|once
TGCAGCGTTGGCCGGGACAGCGGGACCCAGTACTTC
CSVGRDSGTQYF
>TRBD1|TRBJ2-3|TRBV7-2|-
TGTGCCAGCAGCTTATCACAGGGGCCACAATTTTTT
CASSLSQGPQFF
>TRBD1|TRBJ1-2|TRBV7-9|-
TGTGCCAGCAGCTTAGGGGACAGGGATCCATCTTATGGCTACACCTTC
CASSLGDRDPSYGYTF
>TRBD1|TRBJ2-7|TRBV9|-
TGTGCCAGCAGCGCGGGACAGTACAGCTCCTACGAGCAGTACTTC
CASSAGQYSSYEQYF
>TRBD2|TRBJ2-1|TRBV2|-
TGTGCCAGCAGAGTCCTAGCGGGGGGCCCCCATGAGCAGTTCTTC
CASRVLAGGPHEQFF
>-|TRBJ1-1|TRBV12-5|-
TGTGCTAGTGGTTTGGGGAGGAATGGTTTCTTT
CASGLGRNGFF
>-|TRBJ2-1|TRBV7-6|-
TGTGCCAGCAGCTCACTACAGGGCTCCTACAATGAGCAGTTCTTC
CASSSLQGSYNEQFF
>TRBD2|TRBJ2-6|TRBV4-2|-
TGTGCCAGCAGCCAAGATCCGGAAATAGCGGGGGGGCTCGGGGCCAACGTCCTGACTTTC
CASSQDPEIAGGLGANVLTF
>-|TRBJ2-5|TRBV4-1|-
TGCGCCAGCAGCCCAGCGCTTAATGGGGGGGAGACCCAGTACTTC
CASSPALNGGETQYF
>-|TRBJ1-5|TRBV18|few
TGTGCCAGCCGAACTACAGGAATTAGCAATCAGCCCCAGCATTTT
CASRTTGISNQPQHF
>-|TRBJ2-1|TRBV6-1|-
TGTGCCAGCAAGACCCGGGACAACGCTCGGGATGAGCAGTTCTTC
CASKTRDNARDEQFF
>TRBD1|TRBJ2-5|TRBV4-3|-
TGCGCCAGCAGCCAAGGGACAGGGGACGGAGAGACCCAGTACTTC
CASSQGTGDGETQYF
>-|TRBJ2-7|TRBV6-1|-
TGTGCCAGCAGTGACGGGTACGAGCAGTACTTC
CASSDGYEQYF
>-|TRBJ2-7|TRBV6-4|-
TGTGCCAGCATAGGTGACAGAGACTACGAGCAGTACTTC
CASIGDRDYEQYF
>TRBD1|TRBJ1-5|TRBV7-6|-
TGTGCCAGCAGCCTGGGGACAGGGGGGAGCAATCAGCCCCAGCATTTT
CASSLGTGGSNQPQHF
>-|TRBJ2-5|TRBV6-5|-
TGTGCCAGCAGTTACGTAAAGAACAGACAAGAGACCCAGTACTTC
CASSYVKNRQETQYF
>TRBD2|TRBJ2-5|TRBV7-6|-
TGTGCCAGCAGCTTAGTCTGGGGGGGGCAAGAGACCCAGTACTTC
CASSLVWGGQETQYF
>-|TRBJ2-5|TRBV6-1|-
TGTGCCAGCAGTGAAGTTCTCCGTGGTATTACCGGGGGGCCGCAAGAGACCCAGTACTTC
CASSEVLRGITGGPQETQYF
>-|TRBJ2-3|TRBV19|-
TGTGCCAGCACTAGGGTCCTTCGTGGGACAGATACGCAGTATTTT
CASTRVLRGTDTQYF
>TRBD2|TRBJ2-3|TRBV4-1|once
TGCGCCAGCAGCCAACGAGCGGGGGACACAGATACGCAGTATTTT
CASSQRAGDTDTQYF
>-|TRBJ2-7|TRBV7-8|-
TGTGCCAGCAGCTCGTCTCCCTACGAGCAGTACTTC
CASSSSPYEQYF
>-|TRBJ1-2|TRBV5-4|few
TGTGCCAGCAGCTTGAATGACTACGGGTCGGTCGGCTACACCTTC
CASSLNDYGSVGYTF
>-|TRBJ2-7|TRBV5-1|-
TGCGCCAGCAGCCGGGACGAGCAGTACTTC
CASSRDEQYF
>TRBD1|TRBJ2-5|TRBV29-1|-
TGCAGCGCTGTCGCCGAGAGTCCACAGGGGGTACCAGGGACCCAGTACTTC
CSAVAESPQGVPGTQYF
>TRBD1|TRBJ2-7|TRBV9|-
TGTGCCAGCAGTGCCGGGACAGGTAACGAGCAGTACTTC
CASSAGTGNEQYF
>TRBD1|TRBJ2-1|TRBV2|-
TGTGCCAGCATCAACACCGGGACAGGTATCGATGAGCAGTTCTTC
CASINTGTGIDEQFF
>-|TRBJ1-2|TRBV29-1|-
TGCAGCGTTGTCCCAGCGACCGTTGCTAACTATGGCTACACCTTC
CSVVPATVANYGYTF
>-|TRBJ2-7|TRBV19|-
TGTGCCAGTAGTAGTAGGGGCGGCGGGGGCTTCTACGAGCAGTACTTC
CASSSRGGGGFYEQYF
>-|TRBJ1-5|TRBV7-8|-
TGTGCCAGCAGCTTTCGAGTGGGGAGGGCGAGCAATCAGCCCCAGCATTTT
CASSFRVGRASNQPQHF
>-|TRBJ2-6|TRBV6-5|few
TGTGCCAGCAGCCAGGACACCTCTGGGGCCAACGTCCTGACTTTC
CASSQDTSGANVLTF
>TRBD1|TRBJ1-2|TRBV30|once
TGTGCTCGGGTCGACAGGGCTCATGGCTATGGCTACACCTTC
CARVDRAHGYGYTF
>-|TRBJ2-2|TRBV5-1|-
TGCGCCAGCAGCGACGCAGGGGCTCCGGAGCTGTTTTTT
CASSDAGAPELFF
>-|TRBJ2-1|TRBV7-8|-
TGTGCCAGCAGCGTCCCAGACAATGAGCAGTTCTTC
CASSVPDNEQFF
>TRBD1|TRBJ2-2|TRBV10-3|few
TGTGCCACGGGACAGGGGGACACCGGGGAGCTGTTTTTT
CATGQGDTGELFF
>-|TRBJ2-7|TRBV7-9|once
TGTTCCAGCAGCTCCGACAGCGCCGAGCAGTACTTC
CSSSSDSAEQYF
>TRBD1|TRBJ2-5|TRBV2|-
TGTGCCAGCAGGGATCAGGGTCAGGGGGTTTGGGAGACCCAGTACTTC
CASRDQGQGVWETQYF
>-|TRBJ2-5|TRBV11-2|-
TGTGCCAGCAGCTTGGCTCCAGGGCTAGGAGAGACCCAGTACTTC
CASSLAPGLGETQYF
>TRBD2|TRBJ2-5|TRBV27|-
TGTGCCAGCAGTTTGGGCGGGGGGGCGGAGACCCAGTACTTC
CASSLGGGAETQYF
>-|TRBJ1-2|TRBV19|-
TGTGCCAGTAGTATCGCAGGGGATGGCTACACCTTC
CASSIAGDGYTF
>TRBD2|TRBJ2-7|TRBV7-2|-
TGTGCCAGCAGCTCCACTAGCGTCGAGCAGTACTTC
CASSSTSVEQYF
>-|TRBJ1-1|TRBV5-8|few
TGTGCCAGCAGCTGGGACGGGGGCACTGAAGCTTTCTTT
CASSWDGGTEAFF
>TRBD1|TRBJ2-7|TRBV11-2|-
TGTGCCAGCAGCTTATCAGGGGGACAAGGCTACGAGCAGTACTTC
CASSLSGGQGYEQYF
>-|TRBJ2-1|TRBV5-4|-
TGTGCCAGCAGCTTGCCAGGGTCCTACAATGAGCAGTTCTTC
CASSLPGSYNEQFF
>TRBD1|TRBJ1-5|TRBV30|-
TGTGCCTGGAGCGTAGGGACAGGGCCGGGGCAGCCCCAGCATTTT
CAWSVGTGPGQPQHF
>-|TRBJ2-3|TRBV19|once
TGTGCCAGTAGTATCGGGGTTGGTTTCGCAGATACGCAGTATTTT
CASSIGVGFADTQYF